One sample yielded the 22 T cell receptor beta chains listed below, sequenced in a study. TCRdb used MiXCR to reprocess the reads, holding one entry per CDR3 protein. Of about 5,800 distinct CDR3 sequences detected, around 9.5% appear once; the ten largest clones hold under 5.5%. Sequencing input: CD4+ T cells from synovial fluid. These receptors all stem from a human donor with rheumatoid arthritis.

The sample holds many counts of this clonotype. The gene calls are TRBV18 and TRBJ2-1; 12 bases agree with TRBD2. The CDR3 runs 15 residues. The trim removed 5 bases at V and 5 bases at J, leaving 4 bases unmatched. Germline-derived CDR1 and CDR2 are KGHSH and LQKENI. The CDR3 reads CASSSGLAGDNEQFF. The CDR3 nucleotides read TGTGCCAGCTCATCGGGACTAGCGGGCGACAATGAGCAGTTCTTC.

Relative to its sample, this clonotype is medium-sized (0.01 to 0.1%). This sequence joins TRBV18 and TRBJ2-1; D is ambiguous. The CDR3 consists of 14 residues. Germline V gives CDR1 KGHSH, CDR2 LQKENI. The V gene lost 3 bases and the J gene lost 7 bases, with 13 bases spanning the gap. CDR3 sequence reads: CASSPGNTENEQFF. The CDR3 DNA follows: TGTGCCAGCTCACCTGGGAATACGGAGAATGAGCAGTTCTTC.

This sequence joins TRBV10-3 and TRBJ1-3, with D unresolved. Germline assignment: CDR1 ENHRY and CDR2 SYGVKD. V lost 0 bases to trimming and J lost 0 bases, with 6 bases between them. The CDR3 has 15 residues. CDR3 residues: CAISESSFSGNTIYF. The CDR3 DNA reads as TGTGCCATCAGTGAGTCGAGTTTCTCTGGAAACACCATATATTTT.

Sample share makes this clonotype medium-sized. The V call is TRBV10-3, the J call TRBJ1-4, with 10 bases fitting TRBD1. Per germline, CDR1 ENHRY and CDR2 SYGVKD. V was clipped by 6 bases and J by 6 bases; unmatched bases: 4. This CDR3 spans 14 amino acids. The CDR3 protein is CAIRAGTGDEKLFF. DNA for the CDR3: TGTGCCATCAGGGCCGGGACAGGGGATGAAAAACTGTTTTTT.

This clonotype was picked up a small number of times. DNA of the CDR3: TGTGCCAGCAGTAACGTAGCCGGGGAGCTGTTTTTT. Translating it yields CASSNVAGELFF. The rearrangement joins TRBV6-6 to TRBJ2-2, with D hard to call. Trimming pared 5 bases from V and 6 bases from J, leaving 7 bases between. Germline lookup yields CDR1 MNHNY and CDR2 SVGAGI (reference sequence). This CDR3 region has 12 residues.

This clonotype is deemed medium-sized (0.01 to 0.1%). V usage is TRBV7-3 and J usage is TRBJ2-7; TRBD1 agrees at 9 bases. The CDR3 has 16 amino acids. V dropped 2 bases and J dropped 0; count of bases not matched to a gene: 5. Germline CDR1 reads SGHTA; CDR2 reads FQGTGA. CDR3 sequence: CASSLSGTGNSYEQYF. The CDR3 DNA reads TGTGCCAGCAGCTTATCAGGGACAGGGAACTCCTACGAGCAGTACTTC.

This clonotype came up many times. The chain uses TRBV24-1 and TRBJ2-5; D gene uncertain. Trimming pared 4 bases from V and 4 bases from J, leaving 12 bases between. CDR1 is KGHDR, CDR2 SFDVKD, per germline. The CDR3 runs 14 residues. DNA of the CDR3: TGTGCCACCAGTGACCCACTTCGGGCAGAGACCCAGTACTTC. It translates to CATSDPLRAETQYF.

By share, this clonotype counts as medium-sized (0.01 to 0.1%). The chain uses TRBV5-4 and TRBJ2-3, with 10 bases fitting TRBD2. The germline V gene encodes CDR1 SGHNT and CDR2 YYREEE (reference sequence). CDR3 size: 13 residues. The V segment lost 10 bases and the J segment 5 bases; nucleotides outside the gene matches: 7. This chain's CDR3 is CASRLAGVDTQYF. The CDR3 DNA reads TGTGCCTCGAGGCTAGCGGGAGTAGATACGCAGTATTTT.

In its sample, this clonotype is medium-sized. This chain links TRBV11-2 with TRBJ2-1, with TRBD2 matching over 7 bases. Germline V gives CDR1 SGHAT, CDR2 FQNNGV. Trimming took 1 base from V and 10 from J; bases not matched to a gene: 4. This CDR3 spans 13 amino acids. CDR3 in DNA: TGTGCCAGCAGCTTAGCGGGGAGGGACGAGCAGTTCTTC. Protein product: CASSLAGRDEQFF.

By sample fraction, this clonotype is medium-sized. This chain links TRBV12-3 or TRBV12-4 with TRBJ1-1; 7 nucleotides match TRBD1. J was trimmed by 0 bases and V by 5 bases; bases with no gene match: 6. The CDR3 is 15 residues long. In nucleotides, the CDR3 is TGTGCCAGCAGTCAAGGACAGGCTGTGAACACTGAAGCTTTCTTT. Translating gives CASSQGQAVNTEAFF.

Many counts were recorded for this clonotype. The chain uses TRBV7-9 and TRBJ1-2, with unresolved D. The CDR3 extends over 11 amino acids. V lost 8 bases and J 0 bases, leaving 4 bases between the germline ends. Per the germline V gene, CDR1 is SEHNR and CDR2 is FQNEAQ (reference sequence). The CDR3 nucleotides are TGTGCCAGCGCTTCTAACTATGGCTACACCTTC. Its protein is CASASNYGYTF.

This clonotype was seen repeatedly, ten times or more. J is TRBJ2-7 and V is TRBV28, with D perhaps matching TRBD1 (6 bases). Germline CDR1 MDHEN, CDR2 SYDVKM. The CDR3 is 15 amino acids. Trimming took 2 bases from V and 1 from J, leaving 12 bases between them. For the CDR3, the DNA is TGTGCCAGCAGTTTAGCCTTACAGGGTTCCTACGAGCAGTACTTC. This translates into CASSLALQGSYEQYF.

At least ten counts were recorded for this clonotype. This CDR3 is CASSPTWTSGEAFF. Written as DNA, the CDR3 is TGTGCCAGCAGCCCAACATGGACATCGGGTGAAGCTTTCTTT. The chain links TRBV14 to TRBJ1-1, with D perhaps TRBD1 (5 bases). V lost 4 bases, J lost 7 bases, and 16 bases lay in between. This CDR3 spans 14 amino acids. CDR1 is SGHDN and CDR2 is FVKESK in the germline V gene.

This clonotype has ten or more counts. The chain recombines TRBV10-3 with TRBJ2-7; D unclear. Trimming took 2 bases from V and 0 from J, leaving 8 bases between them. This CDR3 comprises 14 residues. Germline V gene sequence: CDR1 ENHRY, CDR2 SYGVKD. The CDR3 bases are TGTGCCATCAGTGAGGGGTCCCTCTCCTACGAGCAGTACTTC. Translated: CAISEGSLSYEQYF.

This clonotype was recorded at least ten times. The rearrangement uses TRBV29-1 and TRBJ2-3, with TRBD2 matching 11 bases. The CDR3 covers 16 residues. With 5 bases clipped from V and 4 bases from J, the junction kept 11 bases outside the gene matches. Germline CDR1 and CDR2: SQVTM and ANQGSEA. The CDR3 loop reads CSVPTSGTTFADTQYF. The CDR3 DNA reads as TGCAGCGTTCCGACTAGCGGGACAACATTTGCAGATACGCAGTATTTT.

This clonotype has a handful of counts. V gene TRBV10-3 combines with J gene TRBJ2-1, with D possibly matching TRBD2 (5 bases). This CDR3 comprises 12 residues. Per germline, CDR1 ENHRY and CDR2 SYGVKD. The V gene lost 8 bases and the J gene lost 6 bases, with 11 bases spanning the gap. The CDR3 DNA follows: TGTGCCATCGCGGGCGTCGCCAATGAGCAGTTCTTC. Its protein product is CAIAGVANEQFF.

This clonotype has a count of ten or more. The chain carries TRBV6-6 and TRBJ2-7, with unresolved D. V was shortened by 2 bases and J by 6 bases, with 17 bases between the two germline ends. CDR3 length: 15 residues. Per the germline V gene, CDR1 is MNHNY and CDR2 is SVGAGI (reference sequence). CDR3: CASSYGLGGGGEQYF. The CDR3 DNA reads TGTGCCAGCAGTTACGGCTTAGGTGGCGGCGGCGAGCAGTACTTC.

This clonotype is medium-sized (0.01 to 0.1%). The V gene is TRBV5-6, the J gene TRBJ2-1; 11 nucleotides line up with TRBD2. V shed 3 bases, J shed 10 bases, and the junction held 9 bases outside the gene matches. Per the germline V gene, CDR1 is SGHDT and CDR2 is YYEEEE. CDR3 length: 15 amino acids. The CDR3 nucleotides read TGTGCCAGCAGCTCATATAGCGGGAGGGCCGGGGAGCAGTTCTTC. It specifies CASSSYSGRAGEQFF.

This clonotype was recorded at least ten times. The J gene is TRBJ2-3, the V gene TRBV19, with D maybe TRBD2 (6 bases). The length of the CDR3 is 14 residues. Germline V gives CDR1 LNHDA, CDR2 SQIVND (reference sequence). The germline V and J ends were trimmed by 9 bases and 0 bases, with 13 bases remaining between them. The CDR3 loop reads CASSGSGSTDTQYF. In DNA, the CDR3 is TGTGCCAGCTCAGGCAGCGGGAGCACAGATACGCAGTATTTT.

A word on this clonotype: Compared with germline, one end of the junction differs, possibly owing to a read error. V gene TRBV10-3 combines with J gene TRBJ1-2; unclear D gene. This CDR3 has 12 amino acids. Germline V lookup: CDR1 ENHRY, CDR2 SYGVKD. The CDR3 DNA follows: TGTGTCATCAGTGGTGAGGGTGGCGGCTACACCTTC. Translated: CVISGEGGGYTF.

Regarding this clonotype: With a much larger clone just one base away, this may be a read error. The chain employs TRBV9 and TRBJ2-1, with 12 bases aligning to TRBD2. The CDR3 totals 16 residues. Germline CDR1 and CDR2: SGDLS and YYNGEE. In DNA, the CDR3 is TGTGCCAGCAGCGTAGGACTAGCGGGGGCCTACAAAGAGCAGTTCTTC. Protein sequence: CASSVGLAGAYKEQFF.

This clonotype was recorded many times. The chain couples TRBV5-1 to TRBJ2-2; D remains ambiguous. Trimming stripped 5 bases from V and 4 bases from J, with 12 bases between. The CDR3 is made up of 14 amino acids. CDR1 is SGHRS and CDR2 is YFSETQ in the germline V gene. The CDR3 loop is CASSRTDGTGELFF. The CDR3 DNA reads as TGCGCCAGCAGTAGGACGGACGGCACCGGGGAGCTGTTTTTT. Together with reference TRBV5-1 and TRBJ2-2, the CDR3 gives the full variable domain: KAGVTQTPRYLIKTRGQQVTLSCSPISGHRSVSWYQQTPGQGLQFLFEYFSETQRNKGNFPGRFSGRQFSNSRSEMNVSTLELGDSALYLCASSRTDGTGELFFGEGSRLTVL.